The 5 T cell receptor beta chains below were found in one sample sequenced in a study of PD-1 blockade in classical Hodgkin lymphoma. Sequencing was performed with immunoSEQ multiplex PCR; in TCRdb, only in-frame clones are kept and a portion is missing. The sample carries approximately 23,000 clones, around nine tenths recorded once. Time point indicated: newly diagnosed, previously untreated cHL patient sample. It was by magnetic negative selection that CD4+ T cells were purified from thawed PBMCs. Sequencing was performed on CD4+ T cells from blood. These receptors were obtained from a human donor with classical Hodgkin lymphoma.

Here the CDR3 DNA reads TGTGCCTGGAGTCAGGGGACGGACTACGAGCAGTACTTC. It codes for CAWSQGTDYEQYF. The chain has TRBV30 and TRBJ2-7; weak D call: TRBD1 (6 bases). The CDR3 runs 13 residues. Per the germline V gene, CDR1 is GTSNPN and CDR2 is SVGIG (reference sequence). Trimming took off 2 bases at V and 3 bases at J, with 11 bases between the two ends. Full variable domain (missing parts from reference TRBV30 and TRBJ2-7): SQTIHQWPATLVQPVGSPLSLECTVEGTSNPNLYWYRQAAGRGLQLLFYSVGIGQISSEVPQNLSASRPQDRQFILSSKKLLLSDSGFYLCAWSQGTDYEQYFGPGTRLTVT.

CDR3 loop: CASNMRAGYEQYF. DNA for the CDR3: TGTGCCAGCAACATGAGGGCAGGTTACGAGCAGTACTTC. V usage is TRBV6-1 and J usage is TRBJ2-7; D might be TRBD2 (5 bases). V was pared by 7 bases and J by 4 bases, with 14 bases between. The CDR3 contains 13 residues. Germline V CDR1 and CDR2: MNHNS, SASEGT.

The chain links TRBV18 to TRBJ2-1; either TRBD1 or TRBD2 may supply D (5 bases each). V gave up 3 bases and J gave up 5 bases, with 17 bases separating them. This CDR3 has 16 residues. Germline V gene lookup returns CDR1 KGHSH and CDR2 LQKENI. This CDR3 reads CASSPINQGTHNEQFF. DNA for the CDR3: TGTGCCAGCTCACCTATAAATCAAGGGACGCACAATGAGCAGTTCTTC.

The count of this clone is one. The gene calls are TRBV5-1 and TRBJ2-7, with 8 bases aligning to TRBD1. From germline, CDR1 is SGHRS and CDR2 YFSETQ. J gave up 2 bases and V 4 bases, and 5 bases lay outside the gene matches. This CDR3 is 14 amino acids long. CDR3 residues: CASSAGQDTYEQYF. The CDR3 DNA reads TGCGCCAGCAGCGCGGGACAGGACACCTACGAGCAGTACTTC.

The rearrangement uses TRBV9 and TRBJ1-3; maybe TRBD1 (5 bases). CDR3 length: 14 residues. Germline V lookup: CDR1 SGDLS, CDR2 YYNGEE. The V gene lost 0 bases and the J gene lost 1 base, with 5 bases spanning the gap. This CDR3 is CASSVAGSGNTIYF. The CDR3 DNA follows: TGTGCCAGCAGCGTAGCAGGGTCTGGAAACACCATATATTTT.